Below, 22 T cell receptor beta chains from the same sample are listed, as sequenced in a study of cytomegalovirus exposure and HLA in healthy donors. The PCR used 60 Vbeta and 13 Jbeta primers. Generated by immunoSEQ multiplex PCR, the TCRdb table keeps only in-frame clones and is missing some. The sample gives some 90,000 clones, roughly 70% of which show up once; 2% to 3% is in the top ten. Material: PBMCs. The receptor source for this set is a man in his forties or fifties in good health and CMV-seronegative.

This sequence joins TRBV19 and TRBJ2-4; 10 positions agree with TRBD2. V dropped 0 bases and J dropped 5; count of bases not matched to a gene: 4. CDR1 LNHDA and CDR2 SQIVND come from the germline V gene (reference sequence). The CDR3 is made up of 16 amino acids. CDR3 sequence reads: CASSIDVLAGQNIQYF. For the CDR3, the DNA is TGTGCCAGTAGTATAGATGTACTAGCGGGGCAAAACATTCAGTACTTC.

The rearrangement joins TRBV4-1 to TRBJ2-3; D gene ambiguous. Germline CDR1 reads MGHRA; CDR2 reads YSYEKL. The germline V and J ends were trimmed by 1 base and 3 bases, with 5 bases remaining between them. This CDR3 region has 13 residues. The CDR3 region has the DNA TGCGCCAGCAGCCAAGTTACAACAGATACGCAGTATTTT. This sequence encodes CASSQVTTDTQYF.

The chain joins TRBV7-9 to TRBJ2-7, with 9 nucleotides matching TRBD1. Trimming removed 5 bases from V and 7 bases from J; junction bases left unmatched: 9. This CDR3 is built from 14 residues. Germline CDR1 reads SEHNR; CDR2 reads FQNEAQ (reference sequence). The CDR3 coding sequence is TGTGCCAGCAGCCGGGACAGGGCCCTGGGGGAGCAGTACTTC. It translates to CASSRDRALGEQYF.

V and J are TRBV5-6 and TRBJ1-5, with TRBD1 matching over 9 bases. Per the germline V gene, CDR1 is SGHDT and CDR2 is YYEEEE. The CDR3 consists of 14 residues. Trimming at V came to 4 bases and at J to 7 bases, leaving 6 bases not matched to a gene. The CDR3 nucleotides are TGTGCCAGCAGCGCGGACAGGGGAGGACAGCCCCAGCATTTT. It is translated as CASSADRGGQPQHF.

This rearrangement joins TRBV30 to TRBJ2-5; D is unclear. The assigned J gene may be wrong: the sequence end matches TRBJ2-7 better. The CDR3 has 14 amino acids. The V gene's germline CDR1 is GTSNPN and CDR2 SVGIG (reference sequence). CDR3 region: CAWSFRLPSYEQYF. CDR3 nucleotides: TGTGCCTGGAGTTTCAGGCTCCCGAGTTACGAGCAGTACTTC.

This clone occurred many times. CDR3 nucleotides: TGTGCCAGCAGCTTGGGACAGAGCTCCTACGAGCAGTACTTC. Its protein is CASSLGQSSYEQYF. The chain links TRBV5-4 to TRBJ2-7, with a possible D match to TRBD1 (5 bases). The length of the CDR3 is 14 residues. Germline CDR1 SGHNT, CDR2 YYREEE (reference sequence). Trimming stripped 0 bases from V and 0 bases from J, with 7 bases between.

The chain joins TRBV29-1 to TRBJ1-4; D is undetermined. V was trimmed by 4 bases and J by 3 bases, leaving 6 bases between them. This CDR3 is 12 amino acids long. The V gene's germline CDR1 is SQVTM and CDR2 ANQGSEA. The CDR3 protein is CSVVGANEKLFF. The DNA of the CDR3 is TGCAGCGTTGTGGGAGCTAATGAAAAACTGTTTTTT.

The chain carries TRBV7-2 and TRBJ2-3; 9 nucleotides align to TRBD2. In germline, CDR1 is SGHTA, CDR2 FQGNSA. The CDR3 runs to 18 residues. V lost 3 bases and J lost 3; bases outside the gene matches: 13. CDR3 bases: TGTGCCAGCAGCTTCACGGGCGGGGGGGAGGTTGAGACAGATACGCAGTATTTT. Translated, it gives CASSFTGGGEVETDTQYF.

The V call is TRBV27, the J call TRBJ1-5; D is possibly TRBD1 (6 bases). With 6 bases removed from V and 0 bases from J, the gap between germline ends came to 18 bases. Germline-derived CDR1 and CDR2 are MNHEY and SMNVEV (reference sequence). The CDR3 runs to 17 residues. The CDR3 DNA reads TGTGCCAGCAGAGGGAGCAGGGGCGGATATAGCAATCAGCCCCAGCATTTT. It codes for CASRGSRGGYSNQPQHF.

V gene TRBV14 combines with J gene TRBJ2-7; 11 nucleotides agree with TRBD1. CDR1 is SGHDN and CDR2 is FVKESK in the germline V gene. The CDR3 sequence is 15 residues long. Losses at the gene ends were 4 bases for V and 1 base for J; bases not matched to a gene: 3. The CDR3 sequence is CASSLGTGGSYEQYF. The CDR3 DNA sequence: TGTGCCAGCAGCCTAGGGACAGGGGGTTCCTACGAGCAGTACTTC. The full variable domain, in which reference TRBV14 and TRBJ2-7 provide the parts outside the CDR3, is EAGVTQFPSHSVIEKGQTVTLRCDPISGHDNLYWYRRVMGKEIKFLLHFVKESKQDESGMPNNRFLAERTGGTYSTLKVQPAELEDSGVYFCASSLGTGGSYEQYFGPGTRLTVT.

This clone has just one count. The genes are TRBV28 and TRBJ2-5; a weak D match, TRBD2 (5 bases). The CDR3 consists of 14 residues. V gave up 6 bases and J gave up 0 bases, with 11 bases separating them. Germline V gene data show CDR1 as MDHEN and CDR2 as SYDVKM. CDR3 region: CASRQRSHQETQYF. The CDR3, as DNA: TGTGCCAGCAGACAGCGGAGTCACCAAGAGACCCAGTACTTC. The full variable domain, in which reference TRBV28 and TRBJ2-5 provide the parts outside the CDR3, is DVKVTQSSRYLVKRTGEKVFLECVQDMDHENMFWYRQDPGLGLRLIYFSYDVKMKEKGDIPEGYSVSREKKERFSLILESASTNQTSMYLCASRQRSHQETQYFGPGTRLLVL.

The rearrangement joins TRBV6-5 to TRBJ1-3, with 9 nucleotides matching TRBD1. The J segment lost 4 bases and the V segment lost 6 bases, leaving 4 bases of the junction unmatched. This CDR3 is 14 amino acids long. From germline, CDR1 is MNHEY and CDR2 SVGAGI. CDR3 residues: CASSRDRAGNTIYF. The CDR3 DNA reads as TGTGCCAGCAGCCGGGACAGGGCCGGAAACACCATATATTTT.

This clone was seen only a few times. The chain joins TRBV6-1 to TRBJ2-7; possibly TRBD1 for D (7 bases). CDR1 MNHNS and CDR2 SASEGT come from the germline V gene. Trimming stripped 2 bases from V and 1 base from J, with 15 bases between. The CDR3 sequence is 16 residues long. CDR3: CASSELLTGRSYEQYF. Here the CDR3 DNA reads TGTGCCAGCAGTGAACTATTGACAGGGAGGTCCTACGAGCAGTACTTC.

The V call is TRBV6-5, the J call TRBJ2-5; 7 nucleotides line up with TRBD2. V trimming: 7 bases; J trimming: 4 bases; junction bases outside the gene matches: 6. This CDR3 comprises 13 residues. Germline-derived CDR1 and CDR2 are MNHEY and SVGAGI. CDR3: CASTRGGRETQYF. DNA of the CDR3: TGTGCCAGCACCCGGGGAGGGCGAGAGACCCAGTACTTC.

This clone was counted only a few times. This chain links TRBV4-1 with TRBJ2-7, with 10 bases that match TRBD1. Trimming took 2 bases from V and 1 from J; bases not matched to a gene: 2. Looked up from germline, CDR1 is MGHRA and CDR2 is YSYEKL. The CDR3 spans 15 residues. CDR3 bases: TGCGCCAGCAGCCAAAGACAGGGGGCGTCCTACGAGCAGTACTTC. Translating it yields CASSQRQGASYEQYF.

This rearrangement joins TRBV11-3 to TRBJ2-2; D is ambiguous. Germline V gives CDR1 SGHNT, CDR2 YENEEA. The CDR3 is made up of 11 amino acids. Trimming removed 6 bases from V and 4 bases from J, with 3 bases in between. The CDR3 DNA reads as TGTGCCAGCAGTCTCACCGGGGAGCTGTTTTTT. This translates into CASSLTGELFF.

The genes are TRBV27 and TRBJ1-1; tentative D call: TRBD1 (6 bases). The germline V gene encodes CDR1 MNHEY and CDR2 SMNVEV (reference sequence). The CDR3 extends over 15 amino acids. V dropped 5 bases and J dropped 1 base, with 14 bases sitting between them. In DNA form, the CDR3 reads TGTGCCAGCAGTCAAAACAGGGTTGGGAACACTGAAGCTTTCTTT. Translated, it gives CASSQNRVGNTEAFF.

The chain combines TRBV6-5 with TRBJ2-5; 7 nucleotides match TRBD2. The CDR3 loop spans 15 amino acids. V was clipped by 7 bases and J by 2 bases; unmatched bases: 10. The V gene's germline CDR1 is MNHEY and CDR2 SVGAGI. The CDR3 DNA reads TGTGCCAGCAAACCGGGACTAACACCTCAAGAGACCCAGTACTTC. Translated, it gives CASKPGLTPQETQYF.

This clone was recorded a few times. V gene TRBV6-1 combines with J gene TRBJ2-1, with 7 bases fitting TRBD2. The V segment lost 7 bases and the J segment 7 bases; nucleotides outside the gene matches: 10. The CDR3 length is 14 residues. Germline V gives CDR1 MNHNS, CDR2 SASEGT. DNA of the CDR3: TGTGCCAGCACCTTAGCGGGCAGTGGAAATGAGCAGTTCTTC. Translation gives CASTLAGSGNEQFF.

The rearrangement uses TRBV2 and TRBJ1-1, with D possibly TRBD1 on 5 matching bases. The germline V gene has CDR1 SNHLY and CDR2 FYNNEI. The V gene lost 4 bases and the J gene lost 4 bases, with 13 bases spanning the gap. CDR3 size: 14 residues. CDR3 bases: TGTGCCAGCAGTGCTGCAGGCAGGGCCACTGAAGCTTTCTTT. Encoded protein: CASSAAGRATEAFF.

For the CDR3, the DNA is TGTGCCAGCAGCCCCGCGAGGGCGGACACTGAAGCTTTCTTT. Its translation is CASSPARADTEAFF. The V gene is TRBV7-2, the J gene TRBJ1-1; D not resolved. The CDR3 is made up of 14 amino acids. Germline assignment: CDR1 SGHTA and CDR2 FQGNSA. Deletions cut 5 bases from V and 3 bases from J, with 13 bases between.

This clone has just a few counts. The rearrangement uses TRBV5-6 and TRBJ2-5; 9 nucleotides agree with TRBD2. The CDR3 spans 13 residues. Germline V gives CDR1 SGHDT, CDR2 YYEEEE. V was pared by 4 bases and J by 4 bases, with 2 bases of the junction left unmatched. CDR3 in amino acids: CASSRLAVETQYF. The DNA of the CDR3 is TGTGCCAGCAGCCGACTAGCGGTAGAGACCCAGTACTTC. Using reference TRBV5-6 and TRBJ2-5 for the parts outside the CDR3, the full variable domain is DAGVTQSPTHLIKTRGQQVTLRCSPKSGHDTVSWYQQALGQGPQFIFQYYEEEERQRGNFPDRFSGHQFPNYSSELNVNALLLGDSALYLCASSRLAVETQYFGPGTRLLVL.